The 12 T cell receptor beta chains listed next were all sequenced from one sample in a study of shared clonotypes between healthy human individuals. Here immunoSEQ multiplex PCR was the method, and the copy in TCRdb shows in-frame clones only, minus some. This sample carries 2 million to 2.5 million clones, more than 90% of them seen once, and the ten largest clones take 0.1% to 0.15%. What was sequenced was naive CD4+ T cells sorted from blood. Subset given: CD45RA+ positively selected. These receptors all stem from a man between 18 and 35 years old in good health.

This clone was detected only once. The sample carries other DNA sequences with the same CDR3. This sequence joins TRBV5-1 and TRBJ1-1, with 7 bases matching TRBD1. Germline lookup yields CDR1 SGHRS and CDR2 YFSETQ. With V trimmed by 2 bases and J by 3 bases, 4 bases remained unmatched. The CDR3 runs to 14 residues. The CDR3 here is CASSLDRVDTEAFF. CDR3 nucleotides: TGCGCCAGCAGCTTAGACAGGGTGGACACTGAAGCTTTCTTT.

Note on this clone: The same CDR3 also results from other DNA sequences found in this sample. The genes are TRBV9 and TRBJ2-7, with 15 bases matching TRBD2. CDR1 is SGDLS, CDR2 YYNGEE, per germline. This CDR3 spans 16 amino acids. V lost 2 bases, J lost 1 base, and 1 base stayed unmatched. CDR3 nucleotide sequence: TGTGCCAGCAGCGTTGGGACTAGCGGGAGGTCCTACGAGCAGTACTTC. Its translation is CASSVGTSGRSYEQYF.

J is TRBJ1-3 and V is TRBV25-1; D call uncertain. The length of the CDR3 is 13 residues. The V and J ends lost 4 bases and 4 bases respectively, with 8 bases between them. Per germline, CDR1 MGHDK and CDR2 SYGVNS. CDR3: CASSVPLGNTIYF. CDR3 nucleotides: TGTGCCAGCAGTGTGCCCCTCGGAAACACCATATATTTT.

The chain joins TRBV5-4 to TRBJ2-5, with D perhaps matching TRBD1 (6 bases). Germline assignment: CDR1 SGHNT and CDR2 YYREEE (reference sequence). CDR3 length equals 16 residues. The ends were cut back, 4 bases at V and 2 bases at J, with 18 bases in the middle. CDR3: CASSRTGQLMQETQYF. CDR3 bases: TGTGCCAGCAGCCGAACGGGACAACTAATGCAAGAGACCCAGTACTTC.

Details on this clone: The identical CDR3 is also encoded by other nucleotide sequences in the sample. This chain joins TRBV6-1 and TRBJ1-1; no reliable D call. The CDR3 covers 14 residues. The germline CDR1 and CDR2 sequences are MNHNS and SASEGT. The germline V and J ends were trimmed by 2 bases and 1 base, with 8 bases remaining between them. CDR3 nucleotide sequence: TGTGCCAGCAGTGAACGAGGCAGGAACACTGAAGCTTTCTTT. Its translation: CASSERGRNTEAFF.

The genes are TRBV11-2 and TRBJ1-6, with 7 positions matching TRBD1. Germline CDR1 SGHAT, CDR2 FQNNGV. CDR3 length equals 16 residues. V trimming: 5 bases; J trimming: 4 bases; junction bases outside the gene matches: 8. CDR3 sequence: CASSKEGARYNSPLHF. CDR3 sequence (DNA): TGTGCCAGCAGCAAGGAGGGGGCGCGGTATAATTCACCCCTCCACTTT.

The V gene is TRBV6-5, the J gene TRBJ1-2; TRBD1 matches 8 bases. V was clipped by 5 bases and J by 4 bases; unmatched bases: 3. From germline, CDR1 is MNHEY and CDR2 SVGAGI. The CDR3 spans 13 residues. For the CDR3, the DNA is TGTGCCAGCAGTGCCGGGACAGGCTATGGCTACACCTTC. Residues: CASSAGTGYGYTF.

The genes are TRBV5-6 and TRBJ2-5; TRBD1 aligns across 11 bases. The CDR3 length is 15 residues. Germline V gene sequence: CDR1 SGHDT, CDR2 YYEEEE. V gave up 4 bases and J gave up 3 bases; unmatched junction bases: 5. The CDR3 here is CASSRPGQGEETQYF. In DNA form, the CDR3 reads TGTGCCAGCAGCAGACCGGGACAGGGGGAAGAGACCCAGTACTTC.

Written as DNA, the CDR3 is TGCGCCAGCAGCCAGGGGACTAGCGGGGGGGCCCCTTCTTCAGATACGCAGTATTTT. Its translation: CASSQGTSGGAPSSDTQYF. The V and J genes are TRBV4-1 and TRBJ2-3, with TRBD2 matching over 16 bases. Germline CDR1 is MGHRA and CDR2 is YSYEKL. The V segment lost 3 bases and the J segment 4 bases; nucleotides outside the gene matches: 10. This CDR3 is 19 amino acids long.

The chain is built from TRBV7-9 and TRBJ2-7, with 8 positions matching TRBD1. CDR3 length: 15 amino acids. V dropped 5 bases and J dropped 9; count of bases not matched to a gene: 15. CDR1 SEHNR and CDR2 FQNEAQ come from the germline V gene (reference sequence). CDR3 DNA: TGTGCCAGCAGCCCGCTTGGGGGACAGGTGATCAGGCAGTACTTC. Translating it yields CASSPLGGQVIRQYF.

This clone has only one observation. This chain joins TRBV5-6 and TRBJ2-7; TRBD1 agrees at 9 bases. Losses at the gene ends were 4 bases for V and 1 base for J; bases not matched to a gene: 6. Looked up from germline, CDR1 is SGHDT and CDR2 is YYEEEE. The CDR3 totals 15 residues. CDR3 region: CASSGGTGRSYEQYF. CDR3 nucleotides: TGTGCCAGCAGCGGCGGGACAGGGAGATCCTACGAGCAGTACTTC.

This clone was detected once. V gene TRBV10-3 combines with J gene TRBJ1-2; D remains unclear. CDR1 is ENHRY, CDR2 SYGVKD, per germline. The V end lost 0 bases, the J end lost 4 bases, and 12 bases lay between the germline ends. This CDR3 is 15 amino acids long. CDR3 protein: CAISESRQNTYGYTF. In nucleotides, the CDR3 is TGTGCCATCAGTGAGTCGCGGCAGAATACCTATGGCTACACCTTC.